Listed here is a single T cell receptor beta chain. The antigen remains unidentified. This record belongs to a study of shared clonotypes between healthy human individuals. Study information: Every donor yielded three CD4 naive, three CD4 memory, two CD8 naive and one CD8 memory plate.

Method: immunoSEQ multiplex PCR; TCRdb's copy keeps in-frame clones and lacks some. The sample contains roughly 2,300,000 clones, 92% of which appear only once. The CDR3 runs 14 residues. Trimming took 6 bases from V and 1 from J, leaving 12 bases between them. The germline V gene has CDR1 MDHEN and CDR2 SYDVKM. Study outcomes and limitations: The rarefaction results pointed to incomplete sorted-subset sequencing despite large depth. A few donors shared approximately 5% of their naive CD4 clonotypes.

The clonotype comes from a man aged 18 to 29 in good health. Some clones in this sample may be carry-over from other donors' samples. V and J are TRBV28 and TRBJ2-5, with D uncertain. Sequences were obtained from naive CD4+ T cells from PBMCs. Described subset: CD45RA+ positively selected. CDR3 DNA sequence: TGTGCCAGCAGCCCCACTTGGGGCCAAGAGACCCAGTACTTC. It codes for CASSPTWGQETQYF.